These 10 T cell receptor beta chains share one sample of origin, sequenced in a study of blood T cell repertoires in COVID-19. The table came from immunoSEQ multiplex PCR; TCRdb's copy has only in-frame clones and leaves some out. The repertoire holds 130,000 or so clones, around 85% seen once, with roughly 9.2% in the top ten. The sample consisted of PBMCs or T cells enriched from blood (not recorded which). The receptors here all came from a man aged 50 to 60 who had recovered from COVID-19.

This clone has only one observation. The chain employs TRBV18 and TRBJ1-2, with 8 bases aligning to TRBD1. Trimming removed 3 bases from V and 7 bases from J; junction bases left unmatched: 16. Germline CDR1 is KGHSH and CDR2 is LQKENI. This CDR3 has 17 amino acids. The CDR3 coding sequence is TGTGCCAGCTCACCTAGGGGACAGGCCGTGATGGGCTTTGGCTACACCTTC. This encodes CASSPRGQAVMGFGYTF.

This clone was seen a single time. The chain couples TRBV12-3 or TRBV12-4 to TRBJ1-5; perhaps TRBD1 as D (6 bases). The CDR3 has 11 amino acids. Trimming removed 6 bases from V and 11 bases from J, with 11 bases in between. The CDR3 DNA reads TGTGCCAGCAGCGACAGGCGGGCCCAGCATTTT. Translated, it gives CASSDRRAQHF.

V usage is TRBV6-5 and J usage is TRBJ2-7, with 12 positions matching TRBD2. Germline trimming cut 6 bases from V and 0 bases from J; bases unmatched to any gene: 3. This CDR3 is 15 amino acids long. CDR1 is MNHEY, CDR2 SVGAGI, per germline. The CDR3 protein is CASSALAGGSYEQYF. DNA for the CDR3: TGTGCCAGCAGCGCACTAGCGGGGGGCTCCTACGAGCAGTACTTC.

The chain has TRBV9 and TRBJ2-5, with 9 bases lining up with TRBD2. This CDR3 has 17 amino acids. Unmatched junction bases numbered 7, after V lost 0 bases and J lost 1 base. The germline V gene has CDR1 SGDLS and CDR2 YYNGEE. This CDR3 is CASSVDVSGGTQETQYF. The CDR3 nucleotides are TGTGCCAGCAGCGTAGATGTTAGCGGGGGAACCCAAGAGACCCAGTACTTC.

The rearrangement links TRBV6-6 to TRBJ1-5; 9 nucleotides align to TRBD1. J lost 2 bases, V lost 5 bases, and 7 bases had no gene match. CDR1 and CDR2 from the germline V gene are MNHNY and SVGAGI (reference sequence). The CDR3 covers 16 residues. CDR3 sequence: CASSPGQGAGNQPQHF. CDR3 in DNA: TGTGCCAGCAGTCCGGGACAGGGTGCGGGCAATCAGCCCCAGCATTTT.

The chain carries TRBV30 and TRBJ1-3; D not certain. Looked up from germline, CDR1 is GTSNPN and CDR2 is SVGIG (reference sequence). CDR3 length equals 13 residues. Trimming took 4 bases from V and 3 from J, leaving 10 bases between them. The CDR3 region is CAWTTQLGNTIYF. CDR3 nucleotides: TGTGCCTGGACTACCCAACTTGGAAACACCATATATTTT.

This clone was counted between two and nine times. The rearrangement uses TRBV29-1 and TRBJ2-7; possibly TRBD1 for D (5 bases). Trimming took off 4 bases at V and 3 bases at J, with 13 bases between the two ends. Per germline, CDR1 SQVTM and CDR2 ANQGSEA. There are 13 residues in the CDR3. In DNA form, the CDR3 reads TGCAGCGTTGCCATGGGGCAAAACTACGAGCAGTACTTC. Protein product: CSVAMGQNYEQYF.

J is TRBJ2-1 and V is TRBV9; the D gene is possibly TRBD1 (5 bases). Germline V lookup: CDR1 SGDLS, CDR2 YYNGEE. The V gene lost 1 base and the J gene lost 4 bases, with 6 bases spanning the gap. CDR3 length: 13 amino acids. The CDR3 loop is CASSVSGYNEQFF. CDR3 DNA: TGTGCCAGCAGCGTATCAGGGTACAATGAGCAGTTCTTC.

J is TRBJ1-4 and V is TRBV5-8; D is unresolved. The germline V gene encodes CDR1 SGHTS and CDR2 YDEGEE. There are 13 residues in the CDR3. Between the trimmed V and J ends, which lost 4 bases and 8 bases, there was a span of 12 bases. As DNA, the CDR3 is TGTGCCAGCAGCCTGGTAAGAGGAGAAAAACTGTTTTTT. Protein sequence: CASSLVRGEKLFF.

The chain combines TRBV6-5 with TRBJ1-1; D possibly corresponds to TRBD1 (5 bases). Germline assignment: CDR1 MNHEY and CDR2 SVGAGI. The length of the CDR3 is 14 residues. V was shortened by 10 bases and J by 4 bases, with 19 bases between the two germline ends. The CDR3, as DNA: TGTGCCACCCGCTCGGGGGGTTCTCTCACTGAAGCTTTCTTT. It specifies CATRSGGSLTEAFF.